This is a list of T cell receptor beta chains from one sample in a study of spatial heterogeneity in lung cancer. From the 5' RACE reads, TCRdb called clonotypes with MiXCR, one entry per CDR3 protein. The sample has around 7,900 distinct CDR3 sequences; approximately 7% are singletons. Sequenced here: lung tumor tissue, sampled at surgery. The receptors come from a male donor with early-stage non-small cell lung cancer. Each CDR3 is given with its conserved first and last residue. The order of the fields is J gene, V gene, D gene, clone size, CDR3 DNA, CDR3 protein. A D gene is named only where the DNA matches it firmly. A clone size is listed for some rows: how often the clone was seen (once, few, many), or a class if it is expanded.

TRBJ1-1	TRBV7-2	NA	medium-sized	TGTGCCAGCAGCTTTCTTGGGCCGAACACTGAAGCTTTCTTT	CASSFLGPNTEAFF
TRBJ1-5	TRBV28	NA	many	TGTGCCAGCAGCAGAGGACAGCCTAATCAGCCCCAGCATTTT	CASSRGQPNQPQHF
TRBJ2-7	TRBV2	TRBD1	many	TGTGCCAGCAGTGAAAACAGGGGGCGCCCCACCTACGAGCAGTACTTC	CASSENRGRPTYEQYF
TRBJ2-1	TRBV29-1	NA	many	TGCAGCGTTGCGACAGTTTGGCTCGGGGATGAGCAGTTCTTC	CSVATVWLGDEQFF
TRBJ2-3	TRBV2	NA	medium-sized	TGTGCCAGCAGTGAGCGGGAACGCACAGATACGCAGTATTTT	CASSERERTDTQYF
TRBJ2-3	TRBV20-1	TRBD1	many	TGCAGTGCCTTGATGACAGGGCCAGATACGCAGTATTTT	CSALMTGPDTQYF
TRBJ2-1	TRBV5-4	NA	medium-sized	TGTGCCAGCAGCTCAGGGCCCGTTAAGTTCTTC	CASSSGPVKFF
TRBJ2-4	TRBV10-3	TRBD2	many	TGTGCCATCAGTGCCCAACCGGGGGGGGAAAACATTCAGTACTTC	CAISAQPGGENIQYF
TRBJ2-2	TRBV7-9	NA	many	TGTGCCAGCAGCTCCCGAACCGGGGAGCTGTTTTTT	CASSSRTGELFF
TRBJ2-7	TRBV19	NA	many	TGTGCCAGTAGTATTGGTGGCAGCTACGAGCAGTACTTC	CASSIGGSYEQYF
TRBJ2-3	TRBV4-1	TRBD2	NA	TGCGCCAGCAGCCCTACTAGCGGGAGCAGCACAGATACGCAGTATTTT	CASSPTSGSSTDTQYF
TRBJ2-1	TRBV19	NA	many	TGTGCCAGTAGGGGTAGGAACGGGGATGAGCAGTTCTTC	CASRGRNGDEQFF
TRBJ2-3	TRBV20-1	TRBD2	many	TGCAGTGCTAGAGATCGTGGGGGGGTGAAAGATACGCAGTATTTT	CSARDRGGVKDTQYF
TRBJ2-2	TRBV12-2	NA	medium-sized	TGTGCAAGTCGCTTCCGGGGACGCTTAGCGGGAGAGTTTACCGGGGAGCTGTTTTTT	CASRFRGRLAGEFTGELFF
TRBJ2-1	TRBV11-2	NA	many	TGTGCCAGCAGAAAGGGGTCGGCTAGGGGGTACAATGAGCAGTTCTTC	CASRKGSARGYNEQFF
TRBJ1-1	TRBV28	NA	few	TGTGCCAGCCGCCGTGGAGGCAAATCAGCTTTCTTT	CASRRGGKSAFF
TRBJ1-2	TRBV4-1	NA	many	TGCGCCAGCAGCCTCCGGGACGGGCGGGGCTATGGCTACACCTTC	CASSLRDGRGYGYTF
TRBJ2-7	TRBV11-2	NA	many	TGTGCCAGCAGCTTAGGTCCGACTTTCTACGAGCAGTACTTC	CASSLGPTFYEQYF
TRBJ1-2	TRBV7-9	NA	medium-sized	TGTGCCAGCAGCTCGGTGTATCTGGCGAAGAACTATGGCTACACCTTC	CASSSVYLAKNYGYTF
TRBJ1-5	TRBV28	NA	NA	TGTGCCAGCAGCAGAAGAAGGGCAGGGACCAATAGCAATCAGCCCCAGCATTTT	CASSRRRAGTNSNQPQHF
TRBJ1-5	TRBV5-1	NA	medium-sized	TGCGCCAGCAAGACAACGGTCGATAGCAATCAGCCCCAGCATTTT	CASKTTVDSNQPQHF
TRBJ1-2	TRBV29-1	NA	many	TGCAGCGTTGGGGGCCCCGGGGACTATGGCTACACCTTC	CSVGGPGDYGYTF